Listed here are 7 T cell receptor beta chains from one sample, sequenced in a study of post-analysis software for immune sequencing data. The library was made from cDNA and included unique molecular identifiers. MiXCR, run by TCRdb on the PCR reads, gives a single entry per CDR3 protein. The sample has some 800,000 distinct CDR3 sequences, about half seen once. Study conclusions and caveats: In patients, TRBV5-6, TRBV5-1 and TRBV20-1 belonged to roughly 5 TRBV segments found more frequently than in controls.

No antigen is known for these receptors. The sequenced sample consisted of blood. These receptor sequences come from a girl aged 5 to 17 with multiple sclerosis.

The chain employs TRBV9 and TRBJ2-1; D is possibly TRBD1 (6 bases). Trimming removed 2 bases at V and 4 bases at J, with 16 bases between. In germline, CDR1 is SGDLS, CDR2 YYNGEE. The CDR3 contains 16 residues. The CDR3 spells CASSVEGDKDYNEQFF. Here the CDR3 DNA reads TGTGCCAGCAGCGTTGAAGGGGACAAAGATTACAATGAGCAGTTCTTC.

The gene calls are TRBV9 and TRBJ1-4; 9 positions agree with TRBD1. Germline values: CDR1 SGDLS, CDR2 YYNGEE. The trim removed 3 bases at V and 6 bases at J, leaving 3 bases unmatched. The CDR3 has 14 residues. This CDR3 is CASSATGGDEKLFF. In DNA, the CDR3 is TGTGCCAGCAGCGCGACAGGGGGAGATGAAAAACTGTTTTTT.

This clonotype was seen a few times. The chain links TRBV3-1 to TRBJ2-7, with TRBD2 matching over 9 bases. The CDR3 spans 15 residues. CDR1 is LGHDT, CDR2 YNNKEL, per germline (reference sequence). With 6 bases clipped from V and 0 bases from J, the junction kept 6 bases outside the gene matches. The CDR3 region is CASSRTSESSYEQYF. CDR3 coding DNA: TGTGCCAGCAGTCGGACTAGCGAAAGCTCCTACGAGCAGTACTTC.

This chain joins TRBV5-6 and TRBJ1-2; D is unresolved. This CDR3 spans 14 amino acids. Germline V CDR1 and CDR2: SGHDT, YYEEEE. Deletions cut 2 bases from V and 4 bases from J, with 12 bases between. CDR3 in DNA: TGTGCCAGCAGCTTAGGGCGCCTCTCCTATGGCTACACCTTC. It yields the protein CASSLGRLSYGYTF.

This chain joins TRBV7-8 and TRBJ2-5; 8 positions agree with TRBD1. V was clipped by 1 base and J by 11 bases; unmatched bases: 12. This CDR3 has 15 residues. CDR1 SGHVS and CDR2 FQNEAQ come from the germline V gene. DNA for the CDR3: TGTGCCAGCAGCTTAGGTTCCCAGGGGGCATGGGAGCAGTACTTC. Protein: CASSLGSQGAWEQYF.

The J gene is TRBJ2-7, the V gene TRBV12-3 or TRBV12-4; the D is unclear. The germline V and J ends were trimmed by 3 bases and 0 bases, with 12 bases remaining between them. This CDR3 has 15 amino acids. The CDR3 is CASSLSDVSSYEQYF. The CDR3 coding sequence is TGTGCCAGCAGTTTGTCCGACGTCAGCTCCTACGAGCAGTACTTC.

This CDR3 is CASSLDVSRTYEQYF. The DNA for the CDR3 is TGTGCCAGCAGCTTAGACGTTAGCAGGACCTACGAGCAGTACTTC. V usage is TRBV7-9 and J usage is TRBJ2-7; D is ambiguous. Germline V lookup: CDR1 SEHNR, CDR2 FQNEAQ (reference sequence). The length of the CDR3 is 15 residues. Trimming took 1 base from V and 2 from J, leaving 12 bases between them. Filled out from reference TRBV7-9 and TRBJ2-7, the complete variable domain reads DTGVSQNPRHKITKRGQNVTFRCDPISEHNRLYWYRQTLGQGPEFLTYFQNEAQLEKSRLLSDRFSAERPKGSFSTLEIQRTEQGDSAMYLCASSLDVSRTYEQYFGPGTRLTVT.